This T cell receptor (beta chain) was captured in a study of blood T cell repertoires in COVID-19. Across the study: PBMCs, B-cell-depleted T cells, or T cells were the source of the cDNA or gDNA that made up the material.

Clones were read by immunoSEQ multiplex PCR, and TCRdb kept only the in-frame ones, dropping some. The sample lists 45,000 to 50,000 clones, 75% to 85% occurring once. Germline CDR1 and CDR2: KGHSH and LQKENI. The CDR3 consists of 14 residues. The V end was cut by 2 bases, the J end by 1 base, with 8 bases between. The sample was peripheral blood. The TCR originated in a man of 80 years or more in a cohort sampled during active COVID-19. The rearrangement joins TRBV18 to TRBJ1-1, with a weak D call TRBD1 (6 bases). CDR3 nucleotides: TGTGCCAGCTCACCAGACAGGACGAACACTGAAGCTTTCTTT. This gives the protein CASSPDRTNTEAFF.